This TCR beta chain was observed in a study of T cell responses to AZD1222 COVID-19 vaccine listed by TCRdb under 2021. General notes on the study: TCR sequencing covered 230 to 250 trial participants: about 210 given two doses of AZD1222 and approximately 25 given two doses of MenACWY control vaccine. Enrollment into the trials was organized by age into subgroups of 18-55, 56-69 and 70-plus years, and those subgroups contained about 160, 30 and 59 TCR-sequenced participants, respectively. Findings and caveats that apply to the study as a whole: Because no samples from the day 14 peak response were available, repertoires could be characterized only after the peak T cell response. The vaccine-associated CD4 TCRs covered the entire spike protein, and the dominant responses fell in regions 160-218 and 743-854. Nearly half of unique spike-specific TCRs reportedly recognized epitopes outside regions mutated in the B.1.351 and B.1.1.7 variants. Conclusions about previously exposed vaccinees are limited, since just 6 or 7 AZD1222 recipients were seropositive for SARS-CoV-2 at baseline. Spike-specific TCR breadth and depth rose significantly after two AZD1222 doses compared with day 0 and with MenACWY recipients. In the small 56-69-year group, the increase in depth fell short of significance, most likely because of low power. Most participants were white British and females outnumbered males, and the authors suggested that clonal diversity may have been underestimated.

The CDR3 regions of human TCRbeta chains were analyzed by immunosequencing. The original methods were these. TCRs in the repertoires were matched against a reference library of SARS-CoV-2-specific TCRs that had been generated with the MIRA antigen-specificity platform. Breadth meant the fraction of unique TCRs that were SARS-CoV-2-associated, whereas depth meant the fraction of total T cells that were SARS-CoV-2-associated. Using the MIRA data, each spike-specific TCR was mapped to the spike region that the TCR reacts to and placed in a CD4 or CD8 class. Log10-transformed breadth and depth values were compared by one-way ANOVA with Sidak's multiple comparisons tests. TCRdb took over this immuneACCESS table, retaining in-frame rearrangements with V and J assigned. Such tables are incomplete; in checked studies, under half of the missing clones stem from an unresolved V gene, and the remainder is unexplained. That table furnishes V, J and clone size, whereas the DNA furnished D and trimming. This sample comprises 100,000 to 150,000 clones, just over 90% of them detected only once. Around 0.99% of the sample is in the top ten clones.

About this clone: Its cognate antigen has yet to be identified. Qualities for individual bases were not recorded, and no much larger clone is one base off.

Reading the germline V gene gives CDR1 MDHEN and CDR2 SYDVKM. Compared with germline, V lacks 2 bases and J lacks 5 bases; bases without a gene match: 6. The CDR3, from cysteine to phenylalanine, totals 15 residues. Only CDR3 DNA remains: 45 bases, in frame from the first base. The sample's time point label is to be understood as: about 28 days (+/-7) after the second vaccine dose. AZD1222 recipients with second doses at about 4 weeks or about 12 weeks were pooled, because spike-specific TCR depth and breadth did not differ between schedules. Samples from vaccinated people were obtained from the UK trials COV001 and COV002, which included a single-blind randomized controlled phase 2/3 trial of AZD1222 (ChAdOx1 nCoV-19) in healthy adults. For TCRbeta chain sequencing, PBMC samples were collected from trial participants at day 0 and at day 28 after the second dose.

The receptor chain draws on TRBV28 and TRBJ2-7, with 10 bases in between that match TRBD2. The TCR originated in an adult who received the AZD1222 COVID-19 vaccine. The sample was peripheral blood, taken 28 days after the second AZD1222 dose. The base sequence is TGTGCCAGCAGTTTAGCCCTAGCGGGAGTCGACGAGCAGTACTTC. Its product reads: CASSLALAGVDEQYF.